This passage covers 18 T cell receptor beta chains from one sample sequenced in a study of cytotoxic CD8 clonotypes in ibrutinib-treated CLL. Profiled with immunoSEQ multiplex PCR; TCRdb holds only in-frame clones, not every one. The data hold over 9,000 clones, with 79% observed a single time. Sequences were derived from PBMCs, sampled at disease progression, from a patient treated with ibrutinib. These receptors were collected from a human donor with chronic lymphocytic leukemia.

The chain recombines TRBV30 with TRBJ1-6; D is perhaps TRBD1 (5 bases). The CDR3 has 14 amino acids. Germline CDR1 reads GTSNPN; CDR2 reads SVGIG (reference sequence). Trimming removed 1 base at V and 4 bases at J, with 8 bases between. The CDR3 spells CAWSGGTYNSPLHF. The CDR3 DNA reads as TGTGCCTGGAGTGGGGGGACGTATAATTCACCCCTCCACTTT.

CDR3 coding DNA: TGTGCCAGCACCCCACTAGCGGTTCCCTACGAGCAGTACTTC. Translating gives CASTPLAVPYEQYF. The V and J genes are TRBV7-8 and TRBJ2-7; 8 nucleotides agree with TRBD2. Unmatched junction bases numbered 7, after V lost 7 bases and J lost 2 bases. Germline lookup yields CDR1 SGHVS and CDR2 FQNEAQ. The CDR3 contains 14 residues.

The chain is built from TRBV4-1 and TRBJ2-7; D unresolved. CDR3 length: 14 amino acids. Trimming cost V 0 bases and J 4 bases, with 10 bases left between them. Looked up from germline, CDR1 is MGHRA and CDR2 is YSYEKL. CDR3 sequence (DNA): TGCGCCAGCAGCCAAGAAGGGAACTTTTACGAGCAGTACTTC. This gives the protein CASSQEGNFYEQYF.

The rearrangement links TRBV7-6 to TRBJ2-2, with D perhaps TRBD1 (5 bases). CDR1 is SGHVS, CDR2 FNYEAQ, per germline. There are 15 residues in the CDR3. V lost 5 bases to trimming and J lost 0 bases, with 10 bases between them. CDR3 residues: CASSPTVPNTGELFF. The CDR3 DNA reads as TGTGCCAGCAGCCCGACAGTCCCGAACACCGGGGAGCTGTTTTTT.

This sequence joins TRBV5-1 and TRBJ1-1; TRBD1 might be the D (6 bases). The CDR3 spans 14 residues. The V and J ends lost 4 bases and 2 bases respectively, with 12 bases between them. CDR1 is SGHRS and CDR2 is YFSETQ in the germline V gene. CDR3 loop: CASSPRDINTEAFF. In DNA form, the CDR3 reads TGCGCCAGCAGCCCCCGGGACATTAACACTGAAGCTTTCTTT.

The chain uses TRBV14 and TRBJ2-3; weak D call: TRBD2 (5 bases). Trimming removed 1 base at V and 9 bases at J, with 8 bases between. CDR1 and CDR2 (germline): SGHDN, FVKESK. The CDR3 contains 12 residues. This CDR3 is CASSQGSGTQYF. In nucleotides, the CDR3 is TGTGCCAGCAGCCAAGGATCGGGAACGCAGTATTTT. The entire variable domain, with the rest obtained from reference TRBV14 and TRBJ2-3, is as follows: EAGVTQFPSHSVIEKGQTVTLRCDPISGHDNLYWYRRVMGKEIKFLLHFVKESKQDESGMPNNRFLAERTGGTYSTLKVQPAELEDSGVYFCASSQGSGTQYFGPGTRLTVL.

The rearrangement uses TRBV5-4 and TRBJ2-3; possibly TRBD2 for D (5 bases). This CDR3 contains 14 residues. The V and J ends lost 10 bases and 0 bases respectively, with 15 bases between them. Germline V lookup: CDR1 SGHNT, CDR2 YYREEE (reference sequence). This chain's CDR3 is CAVATRPSTDTQYF. The CDR3 DNA is TGTGCCGTAGCGACGCGCCCTAGCACAGATACGCAGTATTTT.

The chain joins TRBV18 to TRBJ1-5, with 8 nucleotides matching TRBD1. V lost 3 bases and J lost 6; bases outside the gene matches: 4. This CDR3 spans 14 amino acids. The V gene's germline CDR1 is KGHSH and CDR2 LQKENI. Here the CDR3 DNA reads TGTGCCAGCTCACCGGGACAGGTGATTCAGCCCCAGCATTTT. Protein: CASSPGQVIQPQHF.

The chain joins TRBV19 to TRBJ2-1; 13 bases fit TRBD2. This CDR3 has 15 residues. Germline assignment: CDR1 LNHDA and CDR2 SQIVND (reference sequence). Losses at the gene ends were 5 bases for V and 10 bases for J; bases not matched to a gene: 8. This CDR3 is CASSWGLAGLGEQFF. DNA for the CDR3: TGTGCCAGTAGTTGGGGACTAGCGGGATTGGGGGAGCAGTTCTTC. The variable domain in full, with the rest retrieved from reference TRBV19 and TRBJ2-1, is DGGITQSPKYLFRKEGQNVTLSCEQNLNHDAMYWYRQDPGQGLRLIYYSQIVNDFQKGDIAEGYSVSREKKESFPLTVTSAQKNPTAFYLCASSWGLAGLGEQFFGPGTRLTVL.

The J gene is TRBJ2-2, the V gene TRBV7-3; unclear D gene. The germline V gene has CDR1 SGHTA and CDR2 FQGTGA. CDR3 size: 15 residues. V lost 3 bases and J 5 bases, leaving 13 bases between the germline ends. The CDR3 sequence is CASSLSGSSTGELFF. In DNA form, the CDR3 reads TGTGCCAGCAGCTTGTCCGGGTCCTCGACCGGGGAGCTGTTTTTT.

This chain uses TRBV28 with TRBJ2-1; D may be TRBD2 (5 bases). The CDR3 totals 14 residues. Between the trimmed V and J ends, which lost 8 bases and 5 bases, there was a span of 16 bases. Germline CDR1 reads MDHEN; CDR2 reads SYDVKM. The CDR3 is CASRLRAGNNEQFF. The CDR3 DNA follows: TGTGCCAGCCGTCTGCGGGCCGGAAACAATGAGCAGTTCTTC.

V usage is TRBV7-2 and J usage is TRBJ2-1; D unclear. The CDR3 consists of 13 residues. Germline V gene data show CDR1 as SGHTA and CDR2 as FQGNSA. The V and J ends lost 5 bases and 6 bases respectively, with 11 bases between them. The CDR3 bases are TGTGCCAGCAGCAGGAAGCGCCCCAATGAGCAGTTCTTC. Protein sequence: CASSRKRPNEQFF.

The rearrangement links TRBV19 to TRBJ2-4, with 15 bases identical to TRBD2. Trimming took 8 bases from V and 5 from J; bases not matched to a gene: 7. Germline CDR1 LNHDA, CDR2 SQIVND (reference sequence). CDR3 length equals 16 residues. DNA of the CDR3: TGTGCCAGTTCCCGGACTAGCGGGGGGGCGGAAAACATTCAGTACTTC. Translation: CASSRTSGGAENIQYF.

The CDR3 reads CASSLAGTGFNEQFF. DNA of the CDR3: TGCGCCAGCAGCTTGGCCGGTACGGGGTTCAATGAGCAGTTCTTC. The chain is built from TRBV5-1 and TRBJ2-1; TRBD2 might be the D (5 bases). The CDR3 totals 15 residues. Germline V gives CDR1 SGHRS, CDR2 YFSETQ. The V end was cut by 0 bases, the J end by 6 bases, with 13 bases between. Variable domain in full (rest from reference TRBV5-1 and TRBJ2-1): KAGVTQTPRYLIKTRGQQVTLSCSPISGHRSVSWYQQTPGQGLQFLFEYFSETQRNKGNFPGRFSGRQFSNSRSEMNVSTLELGDSALYLCASSLAGTGFNEQFFGPGTRLTVL.

J is TRBJ2-5 and V is TRBV7-2; no clear D. The germline V gene has CDR1 SGHTA and CDR2 FQGNSA. V was clipped by 5 bases and J by 0 bases, with 1 base between them. The CDR3 has 11 residues. This CDR3 is CASSDQETQYF. CDR3 DNA sequence: TGTGCCAGCAGCGACCAAGAGACCCAGTACTTC.

The rearrangement links TRBV28 to TRBJ1-1, with 7 bases that match TRBD1. Looked up from germline, CDR1 is MDHEN and CDR2 is SYDVKM. Trimming cost V 4 bases and J 11 bases; bases outside gene matches: 16. This CDR3 spans 15 amino acids. The CDR3, as DNA: TGTGCCAGCAGTTCCGTATACACGGGGACAGCCGCCGCTTTCTTT. Translated, it gives CASSSVYTGTAAAFF.

The CDR3 DNA sequence: TGCGCCAGCAGCCGCGACGGGCCTGGCTACACCTTC. This sequence encodes CASSRDGPGYTF. The chain combines TRBV5-1 with TRBJ1-2; D is uncertain. Germline loops: CDR1 SGHRS, CDR2 YFSETQ. This CDR3 is built from 12 residues. V lost 4 bases and J lost 7, with 11 bases in between.

The genes are TRBV27 and TRBJ2-7; 9 bases match TRBD2. After removal of 0 bases from V and 2 bases from J, the junction contained 5 bases not matched to a gene. In germline, CDR1 is MNHEY, CDR2 SMNVEV (reference sequence). The CDR3 totals 16 residues. The CDR3 reads CASSLSGASGTYEQYF. In DNA form, the CDR3 reads TGTGCCAGCAGTTTATCCGGAGCTAGCGGGACCTACGAGCAGTACTTC.